The 11 T cell receptor beta chains below come from one sample, sequenced in a study of OX40 agonist ivuxolimab in advanced cancers. This table comes from immunoSEQ multiplex PCR, and its TCRdb copy is limited to in-frame clones, with some not included. In the table there are 75,000 to 100,000 clones, approximately 84% of which are singletons. The sample here was CD4+ or CD8+ T cells sorted from blood, taken in a trial of the OX40 agonist ivuxolimab. These receptor sequences come from an adult with an advanced solid tumor such as melanoma, head and neck, liver or kidney cancer.

J is TRBJ2-1 and V is TRBV14; D is undetermined. Trimming left V 3 bases short and J 5 bases short, with 5 bases between. Germline-derived CDR1 and CDR2 are SGHDN and FVKESK. The CDR3 is 12 residues long. The CDR3 sequence is CASSHLHNEQFF. The DNA for the CDR3 is TGTGCCAGCAGCCACCTACACAATGAGCAGTTCTTC.

This clone occurred many times. This sequence joins TRBV10-2 and TRBJ2-7; TRBD2 might be the D (6 bases). This CDR3 contains 13 residues. The germline V gene encodes CDR1 WSHSY and CDR2 SAAADI. Between the trimmed V and J ends, which lost 8 bases and 4 bases, there was a span of 15 bases. The DNA for the CDR3 is TGCGCCAGCGGCGCGGCGGGAAAATACGAGCAGTACTTC. This translates into CASGAAGKYEQYF.

This clone occurred a few times. The chain combines TRBV5-8 with TRBJ2-3; D perhaps matches TRBD1 (5 bases). The V gene lost 4 bases and the J gene lost 3 bases, with 9 bases spanning the gap. Germline CDR1 is SGHTS and CDR2 is YDEGEE. This CDR3 region has 13 residues. The CDR3 here is CASSPGWTDTQYF. The CDR3 DNA is TGTGCCAGCAGCCCAGGGTGGACAGATACGCAGTATTTT.

The chain is built from TRBV6-6 and TRBJ2-7; 9 bases fit TRBD1. CDR3 length: 15 residues. Trimming at V came to 5 bases and at J to 3 bases, leaving 8 bases not matched to a gene. Germline CDR1 reads MNHNY; CDR2 reads SVGAGI (reference sequence). CDR3 sequence reads: CASSPTGGAFYEQYF. The CDR3 coding sequence is TGTGCCAGCAGTCCCACAGGGGGCGCTTTCTACGAGCAGTACTTC.

The rearrangement links TRBV12-5 to TRBJ2-7, with a tentative D call TRBD1 (5 bases). The V end lost 1 base, the J end lost 0 bases, and 13 bases lay between the germline ends. The CDR3 has 16 residues. Germline loops: CDR1 LGHNT, CDR2 FRNRAP. The DNA for the CDR3 is TGTGCTAGTGGTTTGGATAAGGGGCCACGCTCCTACGAGCAGTACTTC. This translates into CASGLDKGPRSYEQYF.

The genes are TRBV6-5 and TRBJ2-1; TRBD2 is a possible D gene (7 bases). Trimming took 2 bases from V and 6 from J, leaving 11 bases between them. The length of the CDR3 is 14 residues. Looked up from germline, CDR1 is MNHEY and CDR2 is SVGAGI. The CDR3 sequence is CASSYQGRANEQFF. In DNA form, the CDR3 reads TGTGCCAGCAGTTACCAGGGGAGGGCCAATGAGCAGTTCTTC.

This clone was recorded once. This chain connects TRBV5-6 to TRBJ1-2, with D maybe TRBD1 (5 bases). V lost 4 bases and J lost 7, with 20 bases in between. Germline V gene data show CDR1 as SGHDT and CDR2 as YYEEEE. CDR3 size: 15 residues. The CDR3 sequence: CASSLVEGRGAGYTF. Written as DNA, the CDR3 is TGTGCCAGCAGCCTGGTCGAGGGGCGAGGCGCTGGCTACACCTTC.

J is TRBJ1-3 and V is TRBV2; D call uncertain. Germline V gene lookup returns CDR1 SNHLY and CDR2 FYNNEI. The CDR3 has 13 amino acids. V was pared by 2 bases and J by 9 bases, with 11 bases between. In DNA, the CDR3 is TGTGCCAGCAGTGAAACCAGCCGAGGCACCATATATTTT. It encodes CASSETSRGTIYF.

The chain recombines TRBV12-1 with TRBJ2-6; the table names TRBD1, a call not compared with the DNA. TRBV12-1 is noted as a pseudogene. The CDR3 runs to 17 residues. In DNA form, the CDR3 reads TGTGCCAGCAGCTTTTGGACAGGGAGCTCTGGGGCCAACGTCCTGACTTTC. Protein sequence: CASSFWTGSSGANVLTF.

This sequence joins TRBV9 and TRBJ1-1; TRBD1 might be the D (6 bases). Trimming shortened V by 1 base and J by 0 bases, and 10 bases separated the two germline ends. There are 15 residues in the CDR3. Germline values: CDR1 SGDLS, CDR2 YYNGEE. The CDR3 DNA is TGTGCCAGCAGCGTACAAACAGGGCTGAACACTGAAGCTTTCTTT. It is translated as CASSVQTGLNTEAFF.

V and J are TRBV29-1 and TRBJ2-7; perhaps TRBD2 as D (5 bases). Looked up from germline, CDR1 is SQVTM and CDR2 is ANQGSEA. With 2 bases removed from V and 6 bases from J, the gap between germline ends came to 8 bases. This CDR3 has 11 residues. CDR3 bases: TGCAGCGTTGAATCGGGAAGCGAGCAGTACTTC. It is translated as CSVESGSEQYF.